The 7 T cell receptor beta chains in this list originate from one sample, sequenced in a study of T-cell reconstitution after alpha-beta-depleted transplantation in children. Preparation of the TCRbeta library was carried out with unique molecular identifiers. TCRdb re-derived calls from the PCR reads in MiXCR, one entry per CDR3 protein. The sample records some 550,000 distinct CDR3 sequences, under 25% being singletons. This specimen was PBMCs, mostly from graft donor cells, taken 360 days after TCRalphabeta/CD19-depleted stem cell transplant. The receptors derive from a boy younger than two who had a stem cell transplant for acute myeloid leukemia, so the T cells may come from the graft donor.

The chain couples TRBV7-9 to TRBJ1-1; no reliable D call. The V end lost 5 bases, the J end lost 8 bases, and 18 bases lay between the germline ends. CDR3 length: 14 amino acids. Germline assignment: CDR1 SEHNR and CDR2 FQNEAQ (reference sequence). This CDR3 is CASSHHSVGMEAFF. CDR3 coding DNA: TGTGCCAGCAGCCACCACAGTGTCGGTATGGAAGCTTTCTTT.

The J gene is TRBJ2-7, the V gene TRBV10-3, with unresolved D. The length of the CDR3 is 10 residues. The germline V and J ends were trimmed by 11 bases and 6 bases, with 11 bases remaining between them. The germline gives CDR1 ENHRY, CDR2 SYGVKD. This CDR3 reads CAGGVGEQYF. CDR3 bases: TGTGCCGGCGGTGTGGGCGAGCAGTACTTC.

This clonotype appeared many times. The chain carries TRBV29-1 and TRBJ2-1; D ambiguous. This CDR3 spans 13 amino acids. V was cut by 1 base and J by 6 bases, with 10 bases left in between. Per germline, CDR1 SQVTM and CDR2 ANQGSEA. The CDR3 region is CSVEGMMGNEQFF. The CDR3 DNA reads as TGCAGCGTTGAAGGCATGATGGGCAATGAGCAGTTCTTC.

This clonotype was counted ten times or more. The rearrangement uses TRBV20-1 and TRBJ2-7; D is ambiguous. The V end was cut by 3 bases, the J end by 3 bases, with 9 bases between. Germline CDR1 reads DFQATT; CDR2 reads SNEGSKA (reference sequence). CDR3 size: 12 residues. The CDR3 nucleotides read TGCAGTGCTAGGGCACCGAGCTACGAGCAGTACTTC. It codes for CSARAPSYEQYF.

The chain recombines TRBV18 with TRBJ2-1; D perhaps matches TRBD2 (6 bases). The CDR3 is 16 residues long. In germline, CDR1 is KGHSH, CDR2 LQKENI. Between the trimmed V and J ends, which lost 3 bases and 6 bases, there was a span of 18 bases. The CDR3 DNA reads TGTGCCAGCTCACCGCCCAAAGGGACTTACCGCAATGAGCAGTTCTTC. It specifies CASSPPKGTYRNEQFF.

This clonotype has a handful of counts. The chain uses TRBV20-1 and TRBJ2-3, with 11 bases matching TRBD2. V trimming: 3 bases; J trimming: 3 bases; junction bases outside the gene matches: 5. The germline CDR1 and CDR2 sequences are DFQATT and SNEGSKA (reference sequence). The CDR3 runs to 15 residues. The CDR3 is CSASIAGGSTDTQYF. DNA of the CDR3: TGCAGTGCTAGCATAGCGGGGGGGAGTACAGATACGCAGTATTTT.

This chain connects TRBV5-1 to TRBJ1-6; perhaps TRBD1 as D (5 bases). Between the trimmed V and J ends, which lost 3 bases and 6 bases, there was a span of 19 bases. CDR1 and CDR2 from the germline V gene are SGHRS and YFSETQ. This CDR3 is 17 amino acids long. The chain's CDR3 is CASSSQGRPGTNSPLHF. Written as DNA, the CDR3 is TGCGCCAGCAGCTCCCAAGGACGTCCCGGGACTAATTCACCCCTCCACTTT.